The source of this TCR beta chain is a study of CD8+CD57+ T cells in acquired aplastic anemia. CDR3 length equals 13 residues. CDR1 is LNHNV and CDR2 is YYDKDF in the germline V gene (reference sequence). Trimming shortened V by 0 bases and J by 6 bases, and 9 bases separated the two germline ends. Patients included in sequencing had previously demonstrated CD8+CD57+ cell expansion by flow cytometry. CDR3 and TCR beta VDJ profiling relied on a genomic DNA template. TCRdb independently ran MiXCR on the reads; one entry per CDR3 protein. The sample gives roughly 500,000 distinct CDR3 sequences, around a third of which show up once; roughly 0.8% is in the top ten.

The source is a human donor with aplastic anemia. The rearrangement links TRBV15 to TRBJ2-7; D could derive from TRBD1 or TRBD2 (5 bases each). Sequenced input: sorted CD4+, CD8+, or CD8+CD57+ T cells (not recorded which) from PBMCs. The DNA for the CDR3 is TGTGCCACCAGCAGAGATGGGGGTCGCGAGCAGTACTTC. Protein product: CATSRDGGREQYF.